Given below is one T cell receptor beta chain in context. This sample is drawn from a study of identifying expanded T cells in peripheral blood. This table comes from immunoSEQ multiplex PCR, and its TCRdb copy is limited to in-frame clones, with some not included. The table records some 72,000 clones, 90% of them present only once. V gave up 3 bases and J gave up 7 bases; unmatched junction bases: 6. The CDR3 extends over 15 amino acids. CDR1 is SGHTA, CDR2 FQGNSA, per germline. The sequencing sample was made of blood. This TCR derives from a person aged 18 to 75 in good health. V and J are TRBV7-2 and TRBJ2-2; 9 positions match TRBD1. CDR3 sequence (DNA): TGTGCCAGCAGCTTGAGGGGACAGGGTAACGGGGAGCTGTTTTTT. It translates to CASSLRGQGNGELFF. Looking up the rest from reference TRBV7-2 and TRBJ2-2 gives the full variable domain: GAGVSQSPSNKVTEKGKDVELRCDPISGHTALYWYRQSLGQGLEFLIYFQGNSAPDKSGLPSDRFSAERTGGSVSTLTIQRTQQEDSAVYLCASSLRGQGNGELFFGEGSRLTVL.